This entry lists 11 T cell receptor beta chains sequenced from one sample in a study of Graves' ophthalmopathy and Graves' hyperthyroidism. From RNA, the CDR3 regions of TCR beta chains were amplified and sequenced. HTBI primers primed a first-round RT-PCR, and a second-round multiplex PCR followed. TCRdb fed the multiplex PCR reads into MiXCR, producing one record per CDR3 protein. The sample includes almost 400,000 distinct CDR3 sequences, about a sixth of them seen just once. The specimen was peripheral blood. These receptors originate from a woman aged 18-35 years with Graves' ophthalmopathy.

At least ten counts were recorded for this clonotype. The J gene is TRBJ1-5, the V gene TRBV20-1, with D possibly being TRBD1 (5 bases). Germline lookup yields CDR1 DFQATT and CDR2 SNEGSKA (reference sequence). V was shortened by 5 bases and J by 9 bases, with 26 bases between the two germline ends. This CDR3 region has 16 residues. The CDR3 DNA reads TGCAGTGCTCTCCTCCCCGAGGGGACGATGAGATCGCCCCAGCATTTT. Translation: CSALLPEGTMRSPQHF.

This clonotype was recorded at least ten times. This may stem from a read error, because a much larger clone lies one nucleotide away. The chain recombines TRBV20-1 with TRBJ1-1, with D maybe TRBD1 (5 bases). This CDR3 is built from 13 residues. Germline V gene data show CDR1 as DFQATT and CDR2 as SNEGSKA (reference sequence). Trimming removed 0 bases from V and 1 base from J, with 6 bases in between. CDR3 protein: CSARDRENTEAFF. DNA of the CDR3: TGCAGTGCTAGAGACAGGGAGAACACTGAAGCTTTCTTT.

This clonotype was counted many times. The rearrangement joins TRBV9 to TRBJ2-4; D uncertain. Germline V gene data show CDR1 as SGDLS and CDR2 as YYNGEE. The CDR3 length is 16 residues. Between the trimmed V and J ends, which lost 1 base and 5 bases, there was a span of 16 bases. The CDR3 spells CASSVSAHNLQNIQYF. The CDR3, as DNA: TGTGCCAGCAGCGTATCGGCCCACAACCTCCAAAACATTCAGTACTTC.

This clonotype was observed many times. The chain has TRBV6-2 or TRBV6-3 and TRBJ2-7; 10 bases are a match to TRBD1. This CDR3 is built from 19 residues. Losses at the gene ends were 2 bases for V and 3 bases for J; bases not matched to a gene: 16. CDR1 is MNHEY and CDR2 is SVGEGT in the germline V gene. The CDR3 loop is CASSYVPGQGRTRRYEQYF. CDR3 DNA sequence: TGTGCCAGCAGTTACGTTCCGGGACAGGGGCGGACGCGTCGCTACGAGCAGTACTTC.

The rearrangement joins TRBV6-2 or TRBV6-3 to TRBJ2-7; 7 nucleotides line up with TRBD1. V was pared by 6 bases and J by 5 bases, with 25 bases of the junction left unmatched. Germline CDR1 is MNHEY and CDR2 is SVGEGT. The CDR3 sequence is 19 residues long. The CDR3 sequence: CASRSQVLYETGEFNEQYF. The CDR3 DNA follows: TGTGCCAGCAGAAGCCAGGTACTTTACGAAACAGGGGAGTTCAACGAGCAGTACTTC.

This clonotype was picked up many times. The chain joins TRBV6-2 or TRBV6-3 to TRBJ1-1; D is possibly TRBD1 (6 bases). Trimming cost V 7 bases and J 4 bases, with 22 bases left between them. CDR3 length equals 16 residues. Looked up from germline, CDR1 is MNHEY and CDR2 is SVGEGT. The CDR3 DNA follows: TGTGCCAGCACCGTAGGGGGATCCCCAACGTCCACTGAAGCTTTCTTT. Protein sequence: CASTVGGSPTSTEAFF.

This clonotype was recorded at least ten times. The rearrangement links TRBV10-1 to TRBJ2-7; D may match TRBD1 or TRBD2 (6 bases each). Germline CDR1 and CDR2: WNHNN and SYGVQD (reference sequence). Trimming cost V 5 bases and J 5 bases, with 22 bases left between them. The CDR3 sequence is 16 residues long. CDR3 DNA sequence: TGCGCCAGCAGTTCAGGGGACCTGGAGGGGATGGACGAGCAGTACTTC. This codes for CASSSGDLEGMDEQYF.

The chain has TRBV29-1 and TRBJ2-7; D is uncertain. Germline V lookup: CDR1 SQVTM, CDR2 ANQGSEA. CDR3 size: 13 residues. V was clipped by 0 bases and J by 1 base, with 7 bases between them. The CDR3 DNA reads TGCAGCGTTGAAGACCGGCGGTCCTACGAGCAGTACTTC. It codes for CSVEDRRSYEQYF.

V gene TRBV24-1 combines with J gene TRBJ1-2; 7 bases agree with TRBD1. The germline V gene encodes CDR1 KGHDR and CDR2 SFDVKD. J lost 8 bases, V lost 4 bases, and 12 bases had no gene match. There are 15 residues in the CDR3. For the CDR3, the DNA is TGTGCCACCAGTGACCCTTACGACAGGGCCGGCGGCTACACCTTC. Translating it yields CATSDPYDRAGGYTF.

This clonotype has only a few counts. The gene calls are TRBV12-3 or TRBV12-4 and TRBJ2-5; 11 positions match TRBD1. This CDR3 contains 17 residues. Unmatched junction bases numbered 15, after V lost 7 bases and J lost 5 bases. The CDR3 DNA reads as TGTGCCAGCACCTCCGGGACAGGGGGACCGATTTTGGAGACCCAGTACTTC. As protein: CASTSGTGGPILETQYF.

This clonotype was counted only a few times. This chain uses TRBV4-1 with TRBJ2-5; the match to TRBD2 covers 12 bases. J was trimmed by 4 bases and V by 2 bases; bases with no gene match: 14. Germline assignment: CDR1 MGHRA and CDR2 YSYEKL. The CDR3 covers 19 residues. CDR3 in DNA: TGCGCCAGCAGCCAACTTCCGACTAGCGGGGGAATCAGGGGAGAGACCCAGTACTTC. Its protein is CASSQLPTSGGIRGETQYF.